This record looks at one TCR beta chain sequence and its context. This specimen comes from a study of Graves' ophthalmopathy and Graves' hyperthyroidism. Study-wide background: Stable hyperthyroidism meant no progression to ophthalmopathy within 18 months of follow-up.

Trimming at V came to 4 bases and at J to 6 bases, leaving 9 bases not matched to a gene. This CDR3 has 16 amino acids. Germline lookup yields CDR1 WSHSY and CDR2 SAAADI. RNA transcripts were the source from which TCR beta CDR3 regions were amplified. First-round RT-PCR employed HTBI primers, with a second-round multiplex PCR after it. TCRdb re-derived calls from the multiplex PCR reads in MiXCR, one entry per CDR3 protein. The table includes some 1.1 million distinct CDR3 sequences, about two fifths detected once. Sequencing was carried out using peripheral blood or thyroid tissue (not recorded which). This receptor was identified in an adult man with Graves' hyperthyroidism. The V call is TRBV10-2, the J call TRBJ2-7; 13 bases align to TRBD2. CDR3 amino acids: CASSAGLAGVLTEQYF. In DNA form, the CDR3 reads TGCGCCAGCAGTGCCGGACTAGCGGGAGTCTTAACCGAGCAGTACTTC.